Listed here are 13 T cell receptor beta chains from one sample, sequenced in a study of blood T cell repertoires in COVID-19. Measured with immunoSEQ multiplex PCR; TCRdb has only the in-frame clones, and not every one. The repertoire includes 180,000 or so clones, approximately 80% of them detected once, and 7% sits in the top ten. What was sequenced was peripheral blood. Receptor source: a woman in her thirties or forties with COVID-19, enrolled during active disease.

The V call is TRBV10-1, the J call TRBJ1-1, with D possibly being TRBD1 (6 bases). The CDR3 length is 13 residues. CDR1 and CDR2 from the germline V gene are WNHNN and SYGVQD (reference sequence). With 8 bases removed from V and 9 bases from J, the gap between germline ends came to 19 bases. CDR3 bases: TGCGCCAGCGGGCCGAGCCTACAGGGCCAAGCTTTCTTT. Translation gives CASGPSLQGQAFF.

This clone was seen a single time. The genes are TRBV7-2 and TRBJ2-5; D is uncertain. CDR1 SGHTA and CDR2 FQGNSA come from the germline V gene. V gave up 5 bases and J gave up 2 bases, with 18 bases separating them. This CDR3 is built from 16 residues. CDR3 DNA sequence: TGTGCCAGCAGCGTCGCAGTCCTCTACGGGCAAGAGACCCAGTACTTC. It translates to CASSVAVLYGQETQYF.

This chain uses TRBV11-2 with TRBJ1-1; D ambiguous. This CDR3 is 11 amino acids long. V was clipped by 5 bases and J by 6 bases, with 7 bases between them. Germline V gene data show CDR1 as SGHAT and CDR2 as FQNNGV. CDR3 residues: CASSPPAEAFF. The CDR3 DNA is TGTGCCAGCAGCCCCCCCGCTGAAGCTTTCTTT.

This clone was seen a handful of times. The rearrangement uses TRBV6-6 and TRBJ1-1; no definite D call. The germline CDR1 and CDR2 sequences are MNHNY and SVGAGI (reference sequence). The germline V and J ends were trimmed by 2 bases and 5 bases, with 9 bases remaining between them. The CDR3 contains 13 residues. CDR3 DNA sequence: TGTGCCAGCAGTTACGAGGGTTATACTGAAGCTTTCTTT. The encoded protein is CASSYEGYTEAFF.

Ten or more counts support this clone. This chain connects TRBV7-2 to TRBJ2-3; perhaps TRBD2 as D (6 bases). This CDR3 has 15 amino acids. The germline V and J ends were trimmed by 4 bases and 4 bases, with 15 bases remaining between them. Germline V gives CDR1 SGHTA, CDR2 FQGNSA. In DNA, the CDR3 is TGTGCCAGCAGCTCCGGACCGGGGGATTCAGATACGCAGTATTTT. This gives the protein CASSSGPGDSDTQYF.

The gene calls are TRBV24-1 and TRBJ2-1, with a weak D call TRBD2 (5 bases). Deletions cut 5 bases from V and 3 bases from J, with 10 bases between. The CDR3 sequence is 14 residues long. Germline CDR1 and CDR2: KGHDR and SFDVKD. The CDR3 DNA follows: TGTGCCACCAGTGGGATTGGGAGCTACAATGAGCAGTTCTTC. The encoded protein is CATSGIGSYNEQFF.

The chain combines TRBV24-1 with TRBJ1-4; TRBD1 agrees at 8 bases. Germline V gene data show CDR1 as KGHDR and CDR2 as SFDVKD. J lost 6 bases, V lost 5 bases, and 10 bases had no gene match. This CDR3 has 16 amino acids. The CDR3 DNA is TGTGCCACCAGTGGCTCGACAGGGGTTGGGCATGAAAAACTGTTTTTT. Amino acids: CATSGSTGVGHEKLFF.

The rearrangement uses TRBV6-5 and TRBJ1-5; no clear D. The CDR3 covers 12 residues. V lost 3 bases and J 8 bases, leaving 8 bases between the germline ends. Per the germline V gene, CDR1 is MNHEY and CDR2 is SVGAGI. The DNA for the CDR3 is TGTGCCAGCAGTTATAGAGGAGAGCCCCAGCATTTT. This translates into CASSYRGEPQHF.

The chain is built from TRBV3-1 (or the pseudogene TRBV3-2) and TRBJ2-7, with unresolved D. V lost 0 bases and J lost 0, with 6 bases in between. Per germline, CDR1 LGHDT and CDR2 YNNKEL (reference sequence). The CDR3 runs 14 residues. The CDR3 sequence: CASSQETHSYEQYF. CDR3 bases: TGTGCCAGCAGCCAAGAAACACACTCCTACGAGCAGTACTTC.

The V and J genes are TRBV27 and TRBJ2-3; D is uncertain. The CDR3 extends over 16 amino acids. Trimming left V 0 bases short and J 0 bases short, with 10 bases between. Germline V CDR1 and CDR2: MNHEY, SMNVEV (reference sequence). CDR3 bases: TGTGCCAGCAGTTTATCGGGCAGCCTGAGCACAGATACGCAGTATTTT. Protein sequence: CASSLSGSLSTDTQYF.

The gene calls are TRBV28 and TRBJ2-7; 8 bases agree with TRBD1. This CDR3 region has 14 residues. V was pared by 4 bases and J by 0 bases, with 2 bases of the junction left unmatched. Germline V lookup: CDR1 MDHEN, CDR2 SYDVKM. The CDR3 spells CASSWDRISYEQYF. Here the CDR3 DNA reads TGTGCCAGCAGTTGGGACAGGATCTCCTACGAGCAGTACTTC.

This sequence joins TRBV5-1 and TRBJ2-2; 8 bases are a match to TRBD1. The length of the CDR3 is 17 residues. V was pared by 4 bases and J by 1 base, with 9 bases of the junction left unmatched. CDR1 SGHRS and CDR2 YFSETQ come from the germline V gene. This CDR3 reads CASSPSIGQGNTGELFF. DNA of the CDR3: TGCGCCAGCAGCCCTTCGATAGGACAGGGGAACACCGGGGAGCTGTTTTTT.

The chain is built from TRBV6-1 and TRBJ2-1; D might be TRBD2 (7 bases). Germline CDR1 reads MNHNS; CDR2 reads SASEGT. Between the trimmed V and J ends, which lost 5 bases and 1 base, there was a span of 12 bases. This CDR3 comprises 15 residues. The CDR3 region has the DNA TGTGCCAGCAGTAAAGGGGGAGGGTCCTACAATGAGCAGTTCTTC. This gives the protein CASSKGGGSYNEQFF.